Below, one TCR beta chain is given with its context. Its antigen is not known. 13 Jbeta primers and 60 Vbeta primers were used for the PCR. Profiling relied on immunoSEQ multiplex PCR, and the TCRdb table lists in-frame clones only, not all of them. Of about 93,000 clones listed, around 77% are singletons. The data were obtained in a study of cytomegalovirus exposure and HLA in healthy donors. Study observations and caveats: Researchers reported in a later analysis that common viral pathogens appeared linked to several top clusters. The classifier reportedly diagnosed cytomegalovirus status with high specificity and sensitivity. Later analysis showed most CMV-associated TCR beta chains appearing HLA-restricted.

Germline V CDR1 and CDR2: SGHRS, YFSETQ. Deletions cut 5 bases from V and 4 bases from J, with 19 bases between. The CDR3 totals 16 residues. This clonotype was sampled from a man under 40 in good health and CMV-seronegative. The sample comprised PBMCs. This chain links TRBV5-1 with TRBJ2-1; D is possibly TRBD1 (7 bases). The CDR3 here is CASRPGGTESYNEQFF. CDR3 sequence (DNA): TGCGCCAGCAGACCCGGAGGGACAGAATCTTACAATGAGCAGTTCTTC.